This entry lists 10 T cell receptor beta chains sequenced from one sample in a study of T-cell memory formation after mild COVID-19. TCRdb analysed the 5' RACE reads with MiXCR anew, one entry per CDR3 protein. The data contain 130,000 to 150,000 distinct CDR3 sequences, under 25% of them singletons. Sequencing input: PBMCs or a T cell subset sorted from them (not recorded which). These receptors were taken from an adult woman who had mild COVID-19 (a few samples of this study predate the infection). Cell type and time point are not known.

The V gene is TRBV12-3 or TRBV12-4, the J gene TRBJ2-2; D remains ambiguous. V was trimmed by 8 bases and J by 0 bases, leaving 10 bases between them. The CDR3 extends over 14 amino acids. The CDR3 coding sequence is TGTGCCAGCCGCCGGGCCGCGAACACCGGGGAGCTGTTTTTT. As protein: CASRRAANTGELFF.

The rearrangement joins TRBV29-1 to TRBJ1-2; D remains unclear. Germline V gene sequence: CDR1 SQVTM, CDR2 ANQGSEA. V was shortened by 0 bases and J by 11 bases, with 10 bases between the two germline ends. The CDR3 has 11 amino acids. CDR3 amino acids: CSVEERTRYTF. CDR3 in DNA: TGCAGCGTTGAAGAGAGGACGAGGTACACCTTC.

This clonotype was seen repeatedly, ten times or more. The rearrangement links TRBV5-1 to TRBJ2-7; weak D call: TRBD2 (6 bases). CDR1 and CDR2 (germline): SGHRS, YFSETQ. This CDR3 region has 16 residues. V dropped 0 bases and J dropped 0 bases, with 13 bases sitting between them. This CDR3 reads CASSLGFGGSSYEQYF. In DNA form, the CDR3 reads TGCGCCAGCAGCTTGGGATTCGGGGGAAGCTCCTACGAGCAGTACTTC. The complete variable domain, with remaining parts taken from reference TRBV5-1 and TRBJ2-7, reads KAGVTQTPRYLIKTRGQQVTLSCSPISGHRSVSWYQQTPGQGLQFLFEYFSETQRNKGNFPGRFSGRQFSNSRSEMNVSTLELGDSALYLCASSLGFGGSSYEQYFGPGTRLTVT.

The V gene is TRBV5-1, the J gene TRBJ1-3; D is unresolved. The CDR3 loop spans 14 amino acids. The V gene lost 7 bases and the J gene lost 0 bases, with 11 bases spanning the gap. Germline V gene data show CDR1 as SGHRS and CDR2 as YFSETQ. The CDR3: CASAGSYSGNTIYF. CDR3 DNA: TGCGCCAGCGCTGGGAGCTACTCTGGAAACACCATATATTTT.

V is TRBV14 and J is TRBJ1-1; D not certain. Germline loops: CDR1 SGHDN, CDR2 FVKESK. The CDR3 runs to 12 residues. V was cut by 2 bases and J by 6 bases, with 7 bases left in between. CDR3 DNA sequence: TGTGCCAGCAGCCAATTCGCCGCTGAAGCTTTCTTT. Encoded protein: CASSQFAAEAFF.

This chain links TRBV7-9 with TRBJ1-1; 10 nucleotides align to TRBD1. CDR3 length: 13 amino acids. Per the germline V gene, CDR1 is SEHNR and CDR2 is FQNEAQ (reference sequence). J gave up 7 bases and V 3 bases, and 2 bases lay outside the gene matches. CDR3 nucleotide sequence: TGTGCCAGCAGCTTTGGGGACAGGGGTGAAGCTTTCTTT. As protein: CASSFGDRGEAFF.

This sequence joins TRBV12-3 or TRBV12-4 and TRBJ2-3; D is unclear. CDR3 length: 14 amino acids. V was clipped by 1 base and J by 1 base, with 6 bases between them. The DNA for the CDR3 is TGTGCCAGCAGTTTAGGGACGGGCACAGATACGCAGTATTTT. It encodes CASSLGTGTDTQYF.

The gene calls are TRBV24-1 and TRBJ2-2, with unresolved D. The CDR3 length is 13 residues. Germline V gene sequence: CDR1 KGHDR, CDR2 SFDVKD. Trimming stripped 5 bases from V and 4 bases from J, with 7 bases between. This CDR3 reads CATSAAGTGELFF. The CDR3 DNA reads TGTGCCACCAGTGCGGCAGGCACCGGGGAGCTGTTTTTT.

The V and J genes are TRBV27 and TRBJ2-7; no reliable D call. Germline V gene sequence: CDR1 MNHEY, CDR2 SMNVEV (reference sequence). Trimming removed 2 bases from V and 5 bases from J, with 7 bases in between. CDR3 length: 12 residues. The CDR3: CASSLNSHEQYF. In nucleotides, the CDR3 is TGTGCCAGCAGTTTAAACAGCCACGAGCAGTACTTC.

This chain joins TRBV18 and TRBJ1-1, with 10 bases aligning to TRBD1. This CDR3 region has 16 residues. J gave up 2 bases and V 5 bases, and 8 bases lay outside the gene matches. The V gene's germline CDR1 is KGHSH and CDR2 LQKENI. This CDR3 reads CASSTTGTGVNTEAFF. The CDR3 DNA reads as TGTGCCAGCTCAACTACAGGGACAGGGGTTAACACTGAAGCTTTCTTT.